The clone carrying this T cell receptor beta chain has only a few counts. Antigen unknown. The method was immunoSEQ multiplex PCR; TCRdb's version includes in-frame clones alone and lacks a portion of them. The data hold roughly 660,000 clones, with about 90% observed a single time. These data are taken from a study of shared clonotypes between healthy human individuals. As for the study in general: Each donor's CD8 memory used one plate, CD8 naive two, each CD4 subset three. Study-wide findings and caveats: An expected dependence of interdonor clonotype sharing on sequencing depth was noted. Several donors held approximately 4.6% of naive CD4 clonotypes in common.

In germline, CDR1 is MDHEN, CDR2 SYDVKM. The CDR3 is 13 residues long. V was cut by 5 bases and J by 7 bases, with 11 bases left in between. V is TRBV28 and J is TRBJ2-2; a possible D gene is TRBD1 (5 bases). The TCR originated in a young man in good health. Some clones in this sample may be carry-over from other donors' samples. The sequenced sample consisted of memory CD8+ T cells from PBMCs. As to subset: CD45RO+ cells pooled with CCR7-negative TemRA cells. Here the CDR3 reads CASSIRDLGELFF. The CDR3 DNA sequence: TGTGCCAGCAGTATCAGGGATCTCGGGGAGCTGTTTTTT.